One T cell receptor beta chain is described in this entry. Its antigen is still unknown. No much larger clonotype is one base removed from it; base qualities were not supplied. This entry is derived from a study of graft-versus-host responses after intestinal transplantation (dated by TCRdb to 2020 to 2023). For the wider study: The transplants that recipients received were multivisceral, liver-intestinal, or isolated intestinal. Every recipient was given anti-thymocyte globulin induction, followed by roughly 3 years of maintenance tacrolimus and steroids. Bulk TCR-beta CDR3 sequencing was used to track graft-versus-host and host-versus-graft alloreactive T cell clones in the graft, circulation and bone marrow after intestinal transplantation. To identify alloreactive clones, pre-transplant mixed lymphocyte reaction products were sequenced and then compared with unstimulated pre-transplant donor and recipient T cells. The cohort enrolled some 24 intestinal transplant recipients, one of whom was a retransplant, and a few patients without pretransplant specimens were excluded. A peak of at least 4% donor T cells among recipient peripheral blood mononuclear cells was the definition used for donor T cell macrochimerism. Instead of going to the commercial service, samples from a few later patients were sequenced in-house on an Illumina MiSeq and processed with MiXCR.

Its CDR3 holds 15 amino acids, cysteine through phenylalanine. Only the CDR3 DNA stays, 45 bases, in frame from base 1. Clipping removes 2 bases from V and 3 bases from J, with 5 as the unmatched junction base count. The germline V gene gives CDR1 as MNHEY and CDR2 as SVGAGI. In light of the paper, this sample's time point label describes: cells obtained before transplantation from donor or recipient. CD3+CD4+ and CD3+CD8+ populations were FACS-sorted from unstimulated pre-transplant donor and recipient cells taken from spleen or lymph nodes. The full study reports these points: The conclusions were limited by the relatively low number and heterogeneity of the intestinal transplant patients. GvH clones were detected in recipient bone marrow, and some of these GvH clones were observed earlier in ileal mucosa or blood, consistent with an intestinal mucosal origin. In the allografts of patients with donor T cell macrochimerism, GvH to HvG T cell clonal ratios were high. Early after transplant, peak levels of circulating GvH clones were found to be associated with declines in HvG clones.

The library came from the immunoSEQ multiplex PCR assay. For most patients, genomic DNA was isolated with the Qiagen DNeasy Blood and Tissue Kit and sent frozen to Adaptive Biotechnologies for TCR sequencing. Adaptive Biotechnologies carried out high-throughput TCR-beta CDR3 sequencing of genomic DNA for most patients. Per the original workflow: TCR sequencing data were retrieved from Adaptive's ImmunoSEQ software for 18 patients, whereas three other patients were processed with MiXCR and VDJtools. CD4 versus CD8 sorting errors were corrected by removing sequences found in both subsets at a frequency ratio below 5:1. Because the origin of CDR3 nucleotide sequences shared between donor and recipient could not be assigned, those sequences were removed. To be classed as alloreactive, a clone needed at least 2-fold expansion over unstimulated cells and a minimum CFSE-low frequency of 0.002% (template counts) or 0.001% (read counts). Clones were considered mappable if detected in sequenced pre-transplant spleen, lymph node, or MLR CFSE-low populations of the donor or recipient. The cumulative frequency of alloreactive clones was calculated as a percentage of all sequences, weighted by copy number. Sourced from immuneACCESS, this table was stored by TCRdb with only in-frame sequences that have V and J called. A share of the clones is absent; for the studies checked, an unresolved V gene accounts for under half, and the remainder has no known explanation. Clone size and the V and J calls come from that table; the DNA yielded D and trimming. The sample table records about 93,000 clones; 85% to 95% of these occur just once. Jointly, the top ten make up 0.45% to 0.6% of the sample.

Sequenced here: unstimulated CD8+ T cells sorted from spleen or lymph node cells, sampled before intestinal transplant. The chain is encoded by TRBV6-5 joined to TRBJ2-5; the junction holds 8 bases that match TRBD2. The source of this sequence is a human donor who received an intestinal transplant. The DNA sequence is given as TGTGCCAGCAGTTACGGGGGACTAGTGGAAGAGACCCAGTACTTC. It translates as CASSYGGLVEETQYF.